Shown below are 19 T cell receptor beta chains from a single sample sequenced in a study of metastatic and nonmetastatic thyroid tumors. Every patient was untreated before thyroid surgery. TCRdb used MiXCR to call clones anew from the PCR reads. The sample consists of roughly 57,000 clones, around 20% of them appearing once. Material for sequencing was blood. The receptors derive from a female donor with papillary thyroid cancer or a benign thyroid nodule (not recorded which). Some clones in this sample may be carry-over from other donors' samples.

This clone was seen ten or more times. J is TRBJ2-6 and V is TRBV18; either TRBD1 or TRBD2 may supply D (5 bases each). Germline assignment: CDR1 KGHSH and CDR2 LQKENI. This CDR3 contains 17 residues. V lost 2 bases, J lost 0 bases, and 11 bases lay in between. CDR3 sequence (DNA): TGTGCCAGCTCACCAGGGACGGTCGACTCTGGGGCCAACGTCCTGACTTTC. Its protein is CASSPGTVDSGANVLTF.

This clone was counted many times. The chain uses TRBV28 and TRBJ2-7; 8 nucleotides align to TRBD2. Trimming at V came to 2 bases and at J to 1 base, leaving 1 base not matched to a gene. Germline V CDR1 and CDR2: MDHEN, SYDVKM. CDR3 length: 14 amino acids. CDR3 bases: TGTGCCAGCAGTTTAAGCGGGGGATCCTACGAGCAGTACTTC. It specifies CASSLSGGSYEQYF.

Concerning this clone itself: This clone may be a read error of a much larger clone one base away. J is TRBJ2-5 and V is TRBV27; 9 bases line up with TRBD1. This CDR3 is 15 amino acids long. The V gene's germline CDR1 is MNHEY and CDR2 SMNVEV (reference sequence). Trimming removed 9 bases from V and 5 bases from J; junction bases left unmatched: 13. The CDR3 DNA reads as TGTGCCAGAACGAGCTATTACAGGGGGCTCGAGACCCAGTACTTC. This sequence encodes CARTSYYRGLETQYF.

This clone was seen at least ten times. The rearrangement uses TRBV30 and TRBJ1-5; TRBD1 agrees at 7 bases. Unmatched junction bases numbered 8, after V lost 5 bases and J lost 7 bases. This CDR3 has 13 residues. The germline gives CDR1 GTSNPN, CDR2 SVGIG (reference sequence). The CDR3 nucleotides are TGTGCCTGGGGAACAGGGGAGTACCAGCCCCAGCATTTT. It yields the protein CAWGTGEYQPQHF. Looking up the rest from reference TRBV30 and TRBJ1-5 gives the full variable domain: SQTIHQWPATLVQPVGSPLSLECTVEGTSNPNLYWYRQAAGRGLQLLFYSVGIGQISSEVPQNLSASRPQDRQFILSSKKLLLSDSGFYLCAWGTGEYQPQHFGDGTRLSIL.

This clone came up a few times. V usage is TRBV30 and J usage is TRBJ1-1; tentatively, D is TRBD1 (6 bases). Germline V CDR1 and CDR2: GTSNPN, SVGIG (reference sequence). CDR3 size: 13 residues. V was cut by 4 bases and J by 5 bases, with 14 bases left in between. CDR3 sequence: CAWTRTVGTEAFF. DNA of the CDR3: TGTGCCTGGACGAGGACAGTGGGGACTGAAGCTTTCTTT.

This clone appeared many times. The DNA for the CDR3 is TGTGCCAGCAGCCAAGTTAAAAAGACCCAGTACTTC. Its protein is CASSQVKKTQYF. The chain combines TRBV3-1 with TRBJ2-5; D call uncertain. Between the trimmed V and J ends, which lost 1 base and 6 bases, there was a span of 6 bases. CDR1 and CDR2 from the germline V gene are LGHDT and YNNKEL (reference sequence). The CDR3 totals 12 residues.

As DNA, the CDR3 is TGTGCCAGTATACGGGGACGGTACAATCAGCCCCAGCATTTT. It is translated as CASIRGRYNQPQHF. The chain combines TRBV19 with TRBJ1-5, with D perhaps matching TRBD1 (5 bases). CDR1 is LNHDA, CDR2 SQIVND, per germline (reference sequence). V lost 7 bases, J lost 3 bases, and 13 bases lay in between. The CDR3 has 14 residues.

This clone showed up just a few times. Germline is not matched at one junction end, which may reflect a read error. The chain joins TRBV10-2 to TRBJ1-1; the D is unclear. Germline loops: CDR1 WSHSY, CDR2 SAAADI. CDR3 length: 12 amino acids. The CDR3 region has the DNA TGCGCCAGCAAAACCACCGGGGATGAAGCTTTGTTT. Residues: CASKTTGDEALF.

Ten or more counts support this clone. CDR3 coding DNA: TGTGCCAGCAGCTCTCTAGCAGGAGGCTCCTACGAGCAGTACTTC. This encodes CASSSLAGGSYEQYF. V and J are TRBV7-2 and TRBJ2-7, with a tentative D call TRBD2 (5 bases). The CDR3 runs to 15 residues. V was clipped by 4 bases and J by 0 bases, with 13 bases between them. The germline V gene encodes CDR1 SGHTA and CDR2 FQGNSA. Full variable domain (missing parts from reference TRBV7-2 and TRBJ2-7): GAGVSQSPSNKVTEKGKDVELRCDPISGHTALYWYRQSLGQGLEFLIYFQGNSAPDKSGLPSDRFSAERTGGSVSTLTIQRTQQEDSAVYLCASSSLAGGSYEQYFGPGTRLTVT.

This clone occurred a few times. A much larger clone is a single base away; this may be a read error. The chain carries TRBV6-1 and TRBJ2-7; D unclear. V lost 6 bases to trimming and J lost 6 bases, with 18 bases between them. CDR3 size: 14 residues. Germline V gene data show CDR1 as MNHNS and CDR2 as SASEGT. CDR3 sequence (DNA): TGTGCCAGCAGGCTATGTTTTGGGATGGGCGAGCAGTACTTC. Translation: CASRLCFGMGEQYF.

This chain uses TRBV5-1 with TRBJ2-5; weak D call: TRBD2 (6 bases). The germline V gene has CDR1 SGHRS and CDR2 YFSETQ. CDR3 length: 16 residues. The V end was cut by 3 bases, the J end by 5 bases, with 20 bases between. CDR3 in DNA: TGCGCCAGCAGCTCGACTAGGGGACTTGGAGAGGAGACCCAGTACTTC. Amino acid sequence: CASSSTRGLGEETQYF. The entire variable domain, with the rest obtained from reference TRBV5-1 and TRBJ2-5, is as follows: KAGVTQTPRYLIKTRGQQVTLSCSPISGHRSVSWYQQTPGQGLQFLFEYFSETQRNKGNFPGRFSGRQFSNSRSEMNVSTLELGDSALYLCASSSTRGLGEETQYFGPGTRLLVL.

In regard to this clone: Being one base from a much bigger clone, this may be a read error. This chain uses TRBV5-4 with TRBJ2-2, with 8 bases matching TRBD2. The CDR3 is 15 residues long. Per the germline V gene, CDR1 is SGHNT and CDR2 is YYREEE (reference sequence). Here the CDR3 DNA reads TGTGCCAACAGCTTGGGCCGCGGGAGGACCGGGGAGCTGTTTTTT. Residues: CANSLGRGRTGELFF.

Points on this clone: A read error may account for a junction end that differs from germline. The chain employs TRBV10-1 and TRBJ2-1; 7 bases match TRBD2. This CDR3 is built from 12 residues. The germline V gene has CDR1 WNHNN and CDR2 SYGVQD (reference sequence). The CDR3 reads CASGRAGNEQVF. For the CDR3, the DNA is TGCGCCAGCGGGAGGGCCGGCAATGAGCAGGTATTC.

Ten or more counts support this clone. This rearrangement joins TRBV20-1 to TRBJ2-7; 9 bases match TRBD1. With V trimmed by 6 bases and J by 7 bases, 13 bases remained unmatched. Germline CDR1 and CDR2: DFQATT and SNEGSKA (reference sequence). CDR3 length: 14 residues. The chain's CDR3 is CSARKTGGSGEQYF. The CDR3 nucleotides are TGCAGTGCCAGAAAGACAGGGGGGTCTGGGGAGCAGTACTTC.

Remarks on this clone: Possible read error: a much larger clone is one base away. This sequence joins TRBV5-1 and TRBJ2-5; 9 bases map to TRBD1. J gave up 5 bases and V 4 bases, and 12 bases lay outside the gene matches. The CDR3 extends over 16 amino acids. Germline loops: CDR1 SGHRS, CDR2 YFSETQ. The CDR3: CASSLQGATLRETQYF. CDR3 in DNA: TGCGCCAGCAGCCTACAGGGGGCCACCCTTCGGGAGACCCAGTACTTC. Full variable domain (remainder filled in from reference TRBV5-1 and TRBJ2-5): KAGVTQTPRYLIKTRGQQVTLSCSPISGHRSVSWYQQTPGQGLQFLFEYFSETQRNKGNFPGRFSGRQFSNSRSEMNVSTLELGDSALYLCASSLQGATLRETQYFGPGTRLLVL.

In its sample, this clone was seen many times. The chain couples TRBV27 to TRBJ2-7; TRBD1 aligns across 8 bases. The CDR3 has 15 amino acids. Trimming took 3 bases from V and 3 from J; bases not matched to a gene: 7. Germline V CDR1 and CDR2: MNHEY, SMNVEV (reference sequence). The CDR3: CASSLTWTGSYEQYF. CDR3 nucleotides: TGTGCCAGCAGTTTGACGTGGACAGGGAGCTACGAGCAGTACTTC.

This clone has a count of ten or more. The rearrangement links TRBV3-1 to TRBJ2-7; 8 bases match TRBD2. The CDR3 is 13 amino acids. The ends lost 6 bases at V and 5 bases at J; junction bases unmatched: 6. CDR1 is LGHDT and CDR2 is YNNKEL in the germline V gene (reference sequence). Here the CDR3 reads CASSGLAQNEQYF. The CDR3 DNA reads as TGTGCCAGCAGTGGACTAGCTCAGAACGAGCAGTACTTC.

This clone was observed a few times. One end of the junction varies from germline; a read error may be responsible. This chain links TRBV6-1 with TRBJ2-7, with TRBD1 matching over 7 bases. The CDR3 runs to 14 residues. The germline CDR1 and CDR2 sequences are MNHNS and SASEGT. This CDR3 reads CAISTVGRGNEQYF. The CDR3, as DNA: TGTGCCATCAGTACCGTTGGCAGGGGGAACGAGCAGTACTTC.

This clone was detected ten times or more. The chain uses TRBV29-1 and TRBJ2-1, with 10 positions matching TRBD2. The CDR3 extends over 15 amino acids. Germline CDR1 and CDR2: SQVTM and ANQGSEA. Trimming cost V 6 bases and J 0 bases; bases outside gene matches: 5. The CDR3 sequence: CSVRRTSGSYNEQFF. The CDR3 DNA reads TGCAGCGTCCGAAGGACTAGCGGCTCCTACAATGAGCAGTTCTTC.